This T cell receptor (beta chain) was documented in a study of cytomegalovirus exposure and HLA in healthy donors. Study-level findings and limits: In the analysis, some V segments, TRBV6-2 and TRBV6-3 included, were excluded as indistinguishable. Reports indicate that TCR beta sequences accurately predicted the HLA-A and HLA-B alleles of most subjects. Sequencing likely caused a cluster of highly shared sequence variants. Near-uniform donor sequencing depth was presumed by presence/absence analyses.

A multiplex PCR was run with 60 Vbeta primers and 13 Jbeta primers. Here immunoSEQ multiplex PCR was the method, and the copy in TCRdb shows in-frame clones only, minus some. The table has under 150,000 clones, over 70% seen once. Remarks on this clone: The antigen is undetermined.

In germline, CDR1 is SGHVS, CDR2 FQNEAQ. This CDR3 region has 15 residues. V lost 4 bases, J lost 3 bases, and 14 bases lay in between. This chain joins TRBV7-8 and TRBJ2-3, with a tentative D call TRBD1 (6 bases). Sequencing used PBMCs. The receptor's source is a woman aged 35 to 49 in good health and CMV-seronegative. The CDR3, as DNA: TGTGCCAGCAGCTCAGGGGTCGGGGTAACAGATACGCAGTATTTT. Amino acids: CASSSGVGVTDTQYF.